The present T cell receptor (beta chain) was sequenced within a study of breast tumors, draining lymph nodes, adjacent tissues. This clonotype counts as medium-sized. TCRdb fed the multiplex PCR reads into MiXCR, producing one record per CDR3 protein. In the table there are about 180,000 distinct CDR3 sequences, around a third of which are singletons. The lymph nodes were axillary draining lymph nodes from breast cancer patients. Material for sequencing was axillary lymph node tissue. This TCR was recovered from a female donor with breast cancer. Some clones in this sample may be carry-over from other donors' samples.

The CDR3 DNA reads TGTGCCACCAGTGACCGGGGACAGGGAAGGCTCTCTGGAAACACCATATATTTT. Residues: CATSDRGQGRLSGNTIYF. The rearrangement joins TRBV24-1 to TRBJ1-3; TRBD1 aligns across 9 bases. Trimming took 4 bases from V and 0 from J; bases not matched to a gene: 9. The CDR3 extends over 18 amino acids. CDR1 and CDR2 (germline): KGHDR, SFDVKD.